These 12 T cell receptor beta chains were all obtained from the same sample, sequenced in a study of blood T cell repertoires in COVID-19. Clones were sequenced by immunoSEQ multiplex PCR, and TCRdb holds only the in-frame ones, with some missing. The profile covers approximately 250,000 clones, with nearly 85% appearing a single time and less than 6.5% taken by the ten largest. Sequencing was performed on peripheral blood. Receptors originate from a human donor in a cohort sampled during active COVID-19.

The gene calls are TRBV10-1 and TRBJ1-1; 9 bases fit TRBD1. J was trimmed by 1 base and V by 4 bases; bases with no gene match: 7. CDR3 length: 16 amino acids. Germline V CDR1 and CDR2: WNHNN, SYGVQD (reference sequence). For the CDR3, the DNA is TGCGCCAGCAGTGGCCCAACAGGGGGCACGAACACTGAAGCTTTCTTT. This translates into CASSGPTGGTNTEAFF.

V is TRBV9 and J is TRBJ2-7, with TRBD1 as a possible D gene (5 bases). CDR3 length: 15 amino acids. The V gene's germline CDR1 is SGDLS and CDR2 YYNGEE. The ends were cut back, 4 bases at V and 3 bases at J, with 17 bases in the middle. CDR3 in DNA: TGTGCCAGCAGCCCCACAGGTATTGCCTACTACGAGCAGTACTTC. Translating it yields CASSPTGIAYYEQYF.

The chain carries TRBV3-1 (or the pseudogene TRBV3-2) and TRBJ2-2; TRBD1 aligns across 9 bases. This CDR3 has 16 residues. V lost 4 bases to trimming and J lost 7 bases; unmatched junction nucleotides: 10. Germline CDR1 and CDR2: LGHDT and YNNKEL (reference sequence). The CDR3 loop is CASSLRPGTGIGELFF. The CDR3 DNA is TGTGCCAGCAGCCTTCGTCCCGGGACAGGGATCGGGGAGCTGTTTTTT.

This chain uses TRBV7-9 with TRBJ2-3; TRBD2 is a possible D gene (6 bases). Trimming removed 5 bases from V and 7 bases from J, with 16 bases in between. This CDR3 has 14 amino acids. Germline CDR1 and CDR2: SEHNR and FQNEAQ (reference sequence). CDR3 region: CASSPGTSPNTQYF. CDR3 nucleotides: TGTGCCAGCAGCCCAGGGACTTCTCCTAATACGCAGTATTTT.

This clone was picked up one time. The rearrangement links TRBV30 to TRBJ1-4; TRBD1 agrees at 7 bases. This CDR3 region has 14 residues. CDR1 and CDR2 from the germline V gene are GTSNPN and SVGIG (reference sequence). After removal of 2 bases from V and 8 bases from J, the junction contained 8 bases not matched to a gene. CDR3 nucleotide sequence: TGTGCCTGGAGTCTCGGGACAGCAGGAGAAAAACTGTTTTTT. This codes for CAWSLGTAGEKLFF. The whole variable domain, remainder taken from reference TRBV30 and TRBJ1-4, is SQTIHQWPATLVQPVGSPLSLECTVEGTSNPNLYWYRQAAGRGLQLLFYSVGIGQISSEVPQNLSASRPQDRQFILSSKKLLLSDSGFYLCAWSLGTAGEKLFFGSGTQLSVL.

CDR3 residues: CASSQAGGHSREQYF. The CDR3 DNA is TGTGCCAGCAGCCAAGCTGGGGGACACTCTAGGGAGCAGTACTTC. The V call is TRBV14, the J call TRBJ2-7; tentatively, D is TRBD1 (6 bases). The CDR3 spans 15 residues. The germline gives CDR1 SGHDN, CDR2 FVKESK. V lost 1 base and J lost 7, with 17 bases in between.

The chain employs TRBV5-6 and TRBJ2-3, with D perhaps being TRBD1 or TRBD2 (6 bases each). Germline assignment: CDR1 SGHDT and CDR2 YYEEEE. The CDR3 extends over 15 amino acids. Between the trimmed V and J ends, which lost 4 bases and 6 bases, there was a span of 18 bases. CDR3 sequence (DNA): TGTGCCAGCAGCGTGGGGGGCCTATGGTGGGATACGCAGTATTTT. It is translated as CASSVGGLWWDTQYF.

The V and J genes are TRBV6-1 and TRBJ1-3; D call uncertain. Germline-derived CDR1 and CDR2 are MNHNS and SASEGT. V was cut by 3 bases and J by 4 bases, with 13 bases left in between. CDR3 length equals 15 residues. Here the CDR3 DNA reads TGTGCCAGCAGTGAGACACCGCGTCAAGGAAACACCATATATTTT. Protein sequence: CASSETPRQGNTIYF.

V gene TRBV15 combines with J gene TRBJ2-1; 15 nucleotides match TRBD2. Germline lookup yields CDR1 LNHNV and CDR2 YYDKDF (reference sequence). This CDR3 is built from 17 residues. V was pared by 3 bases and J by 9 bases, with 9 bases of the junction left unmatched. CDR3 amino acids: CATSSPRGLAGGSEQFF. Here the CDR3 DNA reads TGTGCCACCAGCAGTCCACGGGGACTAGCGGGGGGCAGTGAGCAGTTCTTC.

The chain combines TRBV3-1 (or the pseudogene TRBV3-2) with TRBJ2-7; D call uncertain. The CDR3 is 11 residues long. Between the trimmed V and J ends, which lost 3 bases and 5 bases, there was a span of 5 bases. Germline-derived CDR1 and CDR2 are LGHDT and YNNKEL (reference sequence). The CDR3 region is CASSQSDEQYF. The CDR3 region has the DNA TGTGCCAGCAGCCAGTCTGACGAGCAGTACTTC.

The CDR3 DNA follows: TGTGCCAGCAGCTTACCCGGGACAGGGGGACTGCTAAACAATGAGCAGTTCTTC. This sequence encodes CASSLPGTGGLLNNEQFF. The chain has TRBV28 and TRBJ2-1; 11 nucleotides agree with TRBD1. The CDR3 runs to 18 residues. CDR1 is MDHEN and CDR2 is SYDVKM in the germline V gene. Germline trimming cut 6 bases from V and 5 bases from J; bases unmatched to any gene: 15. Complete variable domain (other parts from reference TRBV28 and TRBJ2-1): DVKVTQSSRYLVKRTGEKVFLECVQDMDHENMFWYRQDPGLGLRLIYFSYDVKMKEKGDIPEGYSVSREKKERFSLILESASTNQTSMYLCASSLPGTGGLLNNEQFFGPGTRLTVL.

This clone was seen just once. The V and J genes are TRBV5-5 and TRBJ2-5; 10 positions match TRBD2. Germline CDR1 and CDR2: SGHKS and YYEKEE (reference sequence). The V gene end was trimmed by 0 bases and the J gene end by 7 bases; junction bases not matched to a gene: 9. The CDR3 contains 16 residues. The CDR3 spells CASSLAPAGGRGTQYF. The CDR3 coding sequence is TGTGCCAGCAGCTTGGCCCCAGCGGGAGGGCGGGGGACCCAGTACTTC.